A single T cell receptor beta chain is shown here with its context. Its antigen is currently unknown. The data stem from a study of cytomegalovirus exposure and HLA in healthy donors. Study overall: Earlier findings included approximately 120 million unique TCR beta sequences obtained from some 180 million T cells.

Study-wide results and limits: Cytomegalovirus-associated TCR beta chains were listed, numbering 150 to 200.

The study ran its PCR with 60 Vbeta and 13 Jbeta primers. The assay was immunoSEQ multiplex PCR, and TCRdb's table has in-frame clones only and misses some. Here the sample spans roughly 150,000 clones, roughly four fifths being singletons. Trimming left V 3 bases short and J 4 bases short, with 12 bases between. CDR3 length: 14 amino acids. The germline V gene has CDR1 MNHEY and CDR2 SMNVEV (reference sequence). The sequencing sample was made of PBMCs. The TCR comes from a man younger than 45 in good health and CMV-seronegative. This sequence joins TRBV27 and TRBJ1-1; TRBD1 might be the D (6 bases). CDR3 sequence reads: CASSFIGGATEAFF. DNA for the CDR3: TGTGCCAGCAGTTTTATTGGGGGGGCCACTGAAGCTTTCTTT.